This is a list of T cell receptor beta chains from one sample in a study of T cells in Graves' hyperthyroidism and ophthalmopathy. TCRdb reanalysed the multiplex PCR reads using MiXCR and keeps one entry per CDR3 protein. This table holds hundreds of thousands of distinct CDR3 sequences, about a sixth found once. Source material: blood. The receptors here all came from a woman aged 40 to 49 with Graves' ophthalmopathy. The conserved cysteine and the conserved F or W are not part of the CDR3 here.

>TRBV6-1
ASSEGQGVSPLH
>TRBV20-1
SVLGGAGEQY
>TRBV2
ASRQIIYGYT
>TRBV2
ASSRTGLDEAF
>TRBV2
ASSAKTGRTDTQY
>TRBV12-3/TRBV12-4
ASIGQGLFTGELF
>TRBV7-2
ASSPGGQGETQY
>TRBV6-1
ASSYTGTLLGETQY
>TRBV6-4
ASSPSVVRAGANVLT
>TRBV6-1
ASSSGGDVEQF
>TRBV30
AWSPLGTEAF
>TRBV11-2
ASSLGLEAGELF
>TRBV18
ASSPGLNEKLF
>TRBV28
ASRPTTGGNYEQY
>TRBV4-1
ASSHPRRESTGELF
>TRBV20-1
SATGQGLLEQY
>TRBV18
ASSPPSPRLNTEAF
>TRBV10-3
AIKTSGSRIEQF
>TRBV20-1
SASLAAMNTEAF
>TRBV20-1
SGERGYEQF
>TRBV12-3/TRBV12-4
ASSLNRPHYGYT
>TRBV5-1
ASSPRDLDGTEAF
>TRBV2
ASNRVDGGFYEQY
>TRBV11-2
ASSLNLATNTGELF
>TRBV10-3
AIGERYQETQY
>TRBV6-4
ASSEIGLLLAF
>TRBV14
ASSPVSDKAF
>TRBV10-3
AIKGANTEAF
>TRBV11-2
ASTLPGLQETQY
>TRBV5-1
ASSLRRDSEQY
>TRBV6-1
ASGDSGRASGDTQY